Listed below are T cell receptor beta chains from one sample, sequenced in a study of blood T cell repertoires in COVID-19. Assay: immunoSEQ multiplex PCR; the TCRdb copy retains only in-frame clones and omits some. The sample shows 160,000 or so clones, about four fifths of them seen only once. The specimen was peripheral blood. The receptors originated from a man between 65 and 85 years old with active or convalescent COVID-19. Both conserved end residues are part of each CDR3. The D gene is left open where the match is weak. Size tells how often a clone was seen (once, few, many) or the class of an expanded clone, and some rows leave it out.

size: -; V: TRBV18; J: TRBJ2-3; D: TRBD2; CDR3: CASSPISGGHSGTDTQYF; DNA: TGTGCCAGCTCACCGATCAGCGGGGGGCACTCGGGCACAGATACGCAGTATTTT
size: -; V: TRBV12-3/TRBV12-4; J: TRBJ2-7; D: -; CDR3: CASSLGLVYEQYF; DNA: TGTGCCAGCAGTTTAGGACTGGTTTACGAGCAGTACTTC
size: -; V: TRBV5-1; J: TRBJ2-1; D: -; CDR3: CASSLSAGSYNEQFF; DNA: TGCGCCAGCAGCTTGTCGGCAGGGTCCTACAATGAGCAGTTCTTC
size: -; V: TRBV5-1; J: TRBJ1-1; D: TRBD1; CDR3: CASSSGQTNTEAFF; DNA: TGCGCCAGCAGCTCGGGACAGACGAACACTGAAGCTTTCTTT
size: -; V: TRBV6-6; J: TRBJ2-7; D: TRBD1; CDR3: CASSSRGQGYEQYF; DNA: TGTGCCAGCAGTTCCAGGGGGCAGGGGTACGAGCAGTACTTC
size: -; V: TRBV24-1; J: TRBJ2-3; D: TRBD2; CDR3: CATSDDSGGAPDTQYF; DNA: TGTGCCACCAGTGACGATAGCGGGGGGGCCCCAGATACGCAGTATTTT
size: -; V: TRBV11-3; J: TRBJ1-1; D: -; CDR3: CASSLVRGGWANTEAFF; DNA: TGTGCCAGCAGCTTAGTGAGGGGAGGCTGGGCTAACACTGAAGCTTTCTTT
size: -; V: TRBV5-1; J: TRBJ1-3; D: -; CDR3: CASSLQGSGNTIYF; DNA: TGCGCCAGCAGCTTACAGGGATCTGGAAACACCATATATTTT
size: -; V: TRBV3-1/TRBV3-2; J: TRBJ1-3; D: -; CDR3: CASSHGAGGNTIYF; DNA: TGTGCCAGCAGCCATGGTGCGGGAGGAAACACCATATATTTT
size: -; V: TRBV11-3; J: TRBJ2-3; D: TRBD2; CDR3: CASSPGGPADTQYF; DNA: TGTGCCAGCAGCCCGGGAGGGCCGGCAGATACGCAGTATTTT
size: -; V: TRBV27; J: TRBJ2-3; D: -; CDR3: CASSLRGSTDTQYF; DNA: TGTGCCAGCAGTCTTAGGGGTAGCACAGATACGCAGTATTTT
size: -; V: TRBV7-6; J: TRBJ2-5; D: TRBD1; CDR3: CASSLSGQGAPFQETQYF; DNA: TGTGCCAGCAGCTTATCAGGACAGGGGGCTCCTTTTCAAGAGACCCAGTACTTC
size: -; V: TRBV5-1; J: TRBJ2-1; D: TRBD1; CDR3: CASSLEGAGYNEQFF; DNA: TGCGCCAGCAGCTTGGAGGGGGCTGGTTACAATGAGCAGTTCTTC
size: many; V: TRBV6-5; J: TRBJ1-1; D: -; CDR3: CASSYLGKGEAFF; DNA: TGTGCCAGCAGTTACTTGGGGAAGGGGGAAGCTTTCTTT
size: -; V: TRBV4-1; J: TRBJ2-3; D: TRBD1; CDR3: CASSSGTGLVSTDTQYF; DNA: TGCGCCAGCAGCTCAGGGACAGGTCTAGTTAGCACAGATACGCAGTATTTT
size: -; V: TRBV6-5; J: TRBJ1-1; D: TRBD1; CDR3: CATRDRAFEAFF; DNA: TGTGCCACCCGGGACAGGGCCTTTGAAGCTTTCTTT
size: -; V: TRBV5-1; J: TRBJ1-1; D: -; CDR3: CASSLQEAVTEAFF; DNA: TGCGCCAGCAGCTTGCAGGAAGCGGTCACTGAAGCTTTCTTT